This T cell receptor beta chain was retrieved from a study of glioma-infiltrating T cells. General study results and limits: Very few CDR3 sequences were shared between tissue and blood.

Germline loops: CDR1 SNHLY, CDR2 FYNNEI. The CDR3 covers 12 residues. The V and J ends lost 9 bases and 1 base, in that order; junction bases with no gene match: 2. Using RNA template, CDR3s of TCR alpha and beta were amplified with iRepertoire arm-PCR. One entry per CDR3 protein results from TCRdb running MiXCR on the multiplex PCR reads. Of about 110,000 distinct CDR3 sequences in the sample, 20% to 25% were seen once. The table lists this clonotype with many counts. Antigen unknown. This TCR was recovered from a human donor with low-grade glioma or glioblastoma, undergoing nonglioma brain surgery, or in good health (not recorded which). Input material: glioma tissue, nonneoplastic brain tissue, or PBMCs (not recorded which). The gene calls are TRBV2 and TRBJ1-1; 7 nucleotides match TRBD1. CDR3 DNA: TGTGCCAGGGGGGACAGGAACACTGAAGCTTTCTTT. Protein product: CARGDRNTEAFF.